These T cell receptor beta chains were read from a single sample in a study of blood T cell repertoires in COVID-19. The assay was immunoSEQ multiplex PCR, and TCRdb's table has in-frame clones only and misses some. In the table there are approximately 63,000 clones, around 89% of which are singletons. Sequencing was done on a sample of peripheral blood. These TCRs come from a woman between 55 and 75 years old with COVID-19, enrolled during active disease. The CDR3 runs from the conserved cysteine through the conserved F or W. D genes are given only for firm matches. Clone size is stated in some rows and not others, as once, few, many or a class when expanded.

-	TRBD1	TRBV6-6	TRBJ1-4	CASSYSQGNNEKLFF	TGTGCCAGCAGTTACTCACAGGGGAATAATGAAAAACTGTTTTTT
-	TRBD1	TRBV5-1	TRBJ2-3	CASSRDRADTQYF	TGCGCCAGCAGCCGCGACAGGGCAGATACGCAGTATTTT
-	-	TRBV24-1	TRBJ2-1	CATSDSALLDNEQFF	TGTGCCACCAGTGATTCCGCACTTTTAGACAATGAGCAGTTCTTC
-	TRBD2	TRBV6-4	TRBJ2-3	CASSRYGLAGITDTQYF	TGTGCCAGCAGTCGATACGGACTAGCGGGGATCACAGATACGCAGTATTTT
-	-	TRBV5-5	TRBJ2-7	CASSRDTEYEQYF	TGTGCCAGCAGTCGGGACACGGAATACGAGCAGTACTTC
-	TRBD1	TRBV20-1	TRBJ1-6	CSPGGNSPLHF	TGCAGTCCAGGGGGGAATTCACCCCTCCACTTT
-	TRBD1	TRBV10-3	TRBJ1-5	CAISEPTGGLSQPQHF	TGTGCCATCAGTGAGCCCACAGGGGGCCTCAGTCAGCCCCAGCATTTT
-	-	TRBV30	TRBJ1-2	CAWRSKGEVDGYTF	TGTGCCTGGAGGTCGAAAGGGGAGGTAGATGGCTACACCTTC
-	TRBD2	TRBV9	TRBJ2-2	CASSVGTSHTGELFF	TGTGCCAGCAGCGTTGGGACTAGCCACACCGGGGAGCTGTTTTTT
few	-	TRBV4-2	TRBJ1-3	CASSQPQGGGNTIYF	TGTGCCAGCAGCCAACCCCAGGGTGGTGGAAACACCATATATTTT
-	-	TRBV9	TRBJ2-5	CASSGNEPLVGDETQYF	TGTGCCAGCAGCGGGAACGAACCCCTCGTGGGCGACGAGACCCAGTACTTC
-	TRBD2	TRBV9	TRBJ2-1	CASSVSPSGGGYNEQFF	TGTGCCAGCAGCGTCTCTCCCAGCGGGGGAGGGTACAATGAGCAGTTCTTC
-	-	TRBV4-2	TRBJ2-1	CASSQDPQALQFF	TGTGCCAGCAGCCAAGATCCACAGGCTTTACAGTTCTTC
once	-	TRBV2	TRBJ1-4	CASSEAPRGGQATNEKLFF	TGTGCCAGCAGTGAAGCGCCAAGGGGGGGCCAGGCAACTAATGAAAAACTGTTTTTT
once	-	TRBV19	TRBJ2-5	CASRSAAETQYF	TGTGCCAGTAGGTCCGCGGCGGAGACCCAGTACTTC
-	-	TRBV5-1	TRBJ2-7	CASRGADEQYF	TGCGCCAGCAGGGGGGCAGACGAGCAGTACTTC
-	TRBD2	TRBV5-1	TRBJ2-5	CASSYLAGVQETQYF	TGCGCCAGCAGCTACCTAGCGGGAGTTCAAGAGACCCAGTACTTC
-	TRBD1	TRBV3-1/TRBV3-2	TRBJ2-7	CASSQLGQGAGYKQYF	TGTGCCAGCAGCCAGCTGGGACAGGGGGCTGGATATAAGCAGTACTTC
-	-	TRBV24-1	TRBJ1-5	CATSDSQGRGNQPQHF	TGTGCCACCAGTGATTCACAGGGTCGGGGCAATCAGCCCCAGCATTTT
-	TRBD1	TRBV11-3	TRBJ2-7	CASSLDQFQGASTYEQYF	TGTGCCAGCAGCTTAGACCAATTCCAGGGGGCCTCAACCTACGAGCAGTACTTC
-	TRBD1	TRBV7-2	TRBJ2-7	CASSLKGTGAYEQYF	TGTGCCAGCAGCTTAAAGGGGACAGGGGCTTACGAGCAGTACTTC
-	TRBD2	TRBV11-3	TRBJ2-1	CASSSGLAGVGEQFF	TGTGCCAGCAGTTCGGGACTAGCGGGAGTTGGTGAGCAGTTCTTC
-	-	TRBV7-2	TRBJ2-2	CASSFDPTPTGELFF	TGTGCCAGCAGCTTTGACCCGACACCCACCGGGGAGCTGTTTTTT
-	TRBD2	TRBV2	TRBJ2-7	CASSVSRTSVYEQYF	TGTGCCAGCAGTGTGTCCCGGACTAGCGTCTACGAGCAGTACTTC
few	TRBD1	TRBV6-5	TRBJ1-1	CASSYGTVNTEAFF	TGTGCCAGCAGTTACGGGACAGTGAACACTGAAGCTTTCTTT
-	-	TRBV3-1/TRBV3-2	TRBJ2-7	CASSLMGGGMTYEQYF	TGTGCCAGCAGTCTTATGGGGGGTGGGATGACCTACGAGCAGTACTTC
-	-	TRBV11-2	TRBJ1-1	CASSLERGAVTEAFF	TGTGCCAGCAGCTTAGAGCGGGGGGCGGTCACTGAAGCTTTCTTT
once	TRBD2	TRBV11-3	TRBJ2-7	CASTNHQGLAGDEQYF	TGTGCCAGCACCAATCATCAGGGACTAGCGGGAGACGAGCAGTACTTC
-	-	TRBV4-3	TRBJ1-6	CASSQDWAGYNSPLHF	TGCGCCAGCAGCCAAGATTGGGCAGGCTATAATTCACCCCTCCACTTT
-	TRBD1	TRBV30	TRBJ1-1	CAWSRLTWTGSNTEAFF	TGTGCCTGGAGTAGGTTGACATGGACAGGCTCGAACACTGAAGCTTTCTTT
-	TRBD1	TRBV15	TRBJ1-5	CATSGGGQGINQPQHF	TGTGCCACCAGCGGGGGGGGACAGGGTATCAATCAACCCCAGCATTTT
-	-	TRBV2	TRBJ2-7	CASSGSVYEQYF	TGTGCCAGCAGTGGCAGCGTTTACGAGCAGTACTTC
-	-	TRBV7-6	TRBJ1-3	CASSLGSGHTFSGNTIYF	TGTGCCAGCAGCTTAGGATCGGGACATACTTTCTCTGGAAACACCATATATTTT